The 18 T cell receptor beta chains below come from one sample, sequenced in a study of Japanese encephalitis immunity and Zika vaccine responses. TCRdb itself ran the 5' RACE reads through MiXCR, one entry per CDR3 protein. The table lists about 280 distinct CDR3 sequences, just over 4.5% of them singletons. Peptide pools at 0.85 to 1 ug/mL each stimulated CFSE-labeled PBMCs over a 6-day culture. Unfixed live CD56-CD19-CD16-CD3+CD4+ CFSE-low cells were sorted as proliferating CD4 T cells. The source material was antigen-activated CD4+ T cells from blood, cultured, sampled during a Zika inactivated vaccine study. These receptors came from an adult woman who received an inactivated Zika virus vaccine.

By its share, this clonotype is medium-sized. V is TRBV5-6 and J is TRBJ1-2, with 9 bases identical to TRBD1. The germline CDR1 and CDR2 sequences are SGHDT and YYEEEE. V shed 6 bases, J shed 6 bases, and the junction held 6 bases outside the gene matches. The CDR3 extends over 13 amino acids. CDR3 DNA sequence: TGTGCCAGCACCCCCGGGACAGGGAATGGCTACACCTTC. It yields the protein CASTPGTGNGYTF.

This clonotype is termed medium-sized. The J gene is TRBJ2-7, the V gene TRBV4-1; 7 bases match TRBD1. The CDR3 has 15 residues. V lost 4 bases and J lost 6; bases outside the gene matches: 12. CDR1 and CDR2 from the germline V gene are MGHRA and YSYEKL. The CDR3 is CASSRQGESTGEQYF. For the CDR3, the DNA is TGCGCCAGCAGCCGCCAGGGGGAATCGACCGGCGAGCAGTACTTC.

This clonotype is medium-sized in the sample. The gene calls are TRBV12-3 or TRBV12-4 and TRBJ2-3; D remains ambiguous. The ends were cut back, 1 base at V and 6 bases at J, with 5 bases in the middle. This CDR3 is 12 amino acids long. DNA for the CDR3: TGTGCCAGCAGTTTAGTTTCTGATACGCAGTATTTT. Residues: CASSLVSDTQYF.

This clonotype is large (0.1 to 1%) by share. The chain couples TRBV19 to TRBJ1-5, with no clear D. Germline CDR1 reads LNHDA; CDR2 reads SQIVND (reference sequence). This CDR3 is built from 16 residues. V was shortened by 7 bases and J by 7 bases, with 23 bases between the two germline ends. In DNA, the CDR3 is TGTGCCAGTACTCCCGGGTTTGGCCCAGCAAGGCAGCCCCAGCATTTT. It translates to CASTPGFGPARQPQHF.

This clonotype rates as medium-sized (0.01 to 0.1%). The chain joins TRBV11-1 to TRBJ1-2; no clear D gene. The germline CDR1 and CDR2 sequences are SGHAT and FQDESV (reference sequence). The germline V and J ends were trimmed by 2 bases and 6 bases, with 16 bases remaining between them. The CDR3 length is 15 residues. The CDR3 is CASSLSRMTSDGYTF. The CDR3 DNA is TGTGCCAGCAGCTTATCTCGAATGACCAGTGATGGCTACACCTTC.

This clonotype ranks as medium-sized. The rearrangement uses TRBV29-1 and TRBJ2-3, with D perhaps matching TRBD1 (6 bases). Germline V gene sequence: CDR1 SQVTM, CDR2 ANQGSEA. The CDR3 extends over 15 amino acids. Trimming pared 3 bases from V and 4 bases from J, leaving 17 bases between. CDR3 sequence reads: CSVEEDRGKSDTQYF. The CDR3 bases are TGCAGCGTTGAGGAGGACAGAGGTAAATCAGATACGCAGTATTTT.

This clonotype qualifies as large. This chain uses TRBV4-3 with TRBJ1-1; 8 bases match TRBD1. The V gene end was trimmed by 1 base and the J gene end by 4 bases; junction bases not matched to a gene: 5. CDR1 is LGHNA and CDR2 is YSLEER in the germline V gene. This CDR3 contains 15 residues. Written as DNA, the CDR3 is TGCGCCAGCAGCCAAGCCGGGACAGGCGGCACTGAAGCTTTCTTT. Translated: CASSQAGTGGTEAFF.

This clonotype is hyperexpanded in the sample. The V call is TRBV12-3 or TRBV12-4, the J call TRBJ1-5; perhaps TRBD1 as D (5 bases). V lost 1 base, J lost 7 bases, and 8 bases lay in between. The CDR3 has 13 residues. CDR3 sequence reads: CASSLGGEQPQHF. In DNA, the CDR3 is TGTGCCAGCAGTTTAGGAGGGGAACAGCCCCAGCATTTT.

This clonotype is medium-sized (0.01 to 0.1%) within its sample. This chain uses TRBV11-2 with TRBJ2-3; D uncertain. V was trimmed by 0 bases and J by 4 bases, leaving 5 bases between them. Per the germline V gene, CDR1 is SGHAT and CDR2 is FQNNGV. The CDR3 has 13 amino acids. In DNA form, the CDR3 reads TGTGCCAGCAGCTTAGAGGCAGCAGATACGCAGTATTTT. Translating gives CASSLEAADTQYF. Drawing the rest from reference TRBV11-2 and TRBJ2-3, the complete variable domain is EAGVAQSPRYKIIEKRQSVAFWCNPISGHATLYWYQQILGQGPKLLIQFQNNGVVDDSQLPKDRFSAERLKGVDSTLKIQPAKLEDSAVYLCASSLEAADTQYFGPGTRLTVL.

At least ten counts were recorded for this clonotype. V gene TRBV7-2 combines with J gene TRBJ1-2; D is ambiguous. Germline-derived CDR1 and CDR2 are SGHTA and FQGNSA. V was pared by 0 bases and J by 4 bases, with 9 bases between. The CDR3 is made up of 14 amino acids. The CDR3 sequence is CASSLAFGTYGYTF. For the CDR3, the DNA is TGTGCCAGCAGCTTAGCGTTCGGAACCTATGGCTACACCTTC.

This clonotype was picked up a small number of times. The V call is TRBV19, the J call TRBJ2-5; no firm D call. CDR1 is LNHDA, CDR2 SQIVND, per germline (reference sequence). CDR3 size: 11 residues. Trimming stripped 3 bases from V and 7 bases from J, with 6 bases between. The CDR3 here is CASSISGTQYF. CDR3 DNA sequence: TGTGCCAGTAGTATTAGTGGGACCCAGTACTTC.

This clonotype rates as large (0.1 to 1%). CDR3 nucleotide sequence: TGCAGCGGCCTCTGGGGGGCCGGCTATGGCTACACCTTC. It yields the protein CSGLWGAGYGYTF. The rearrangement uses TRBV29-1 and TRBJ1-2; weak D call: TRBD1 (6 bases). Germline V gene sequence: CDR1 SQVTM, CDR2 ANQGSEA. This CDR3 has 13 residues. Trimming took off 7 bases at V and 4 bases at J, with 16 bases between the two ends.

This rearrangement joins TRBV29-1 to TRBJ1-1; D is perhaps TRBD1 (5 bases). CDR1 is SQVTM and CDR2 is ANQGSEA in the germline V gene. This CDR3 region has 14 residues. The V end lost 5 bases, the J end lost 0 bases, and 13 bases lay between the germline ends. The CDR3 nucleotides read TGCAGCGTTTTTAGGTACAGGATGAACACTGAAGCTTTCTTT. Its translation is CSVFRYRMNTEAFF. The whole variable domain, filled in from reference TRBV29-1 and TRBJ1-1, reads SAVISQKPSRDICQRGTSLTIQCQVDSQVTMMFWYRQQPGQSLTLIATANQGSEATYESGFVIDKFPISRPNLTFSTLTVSNMSPEDSSIYLCSVFRYRMNTEAFFGQGTRLTVV.

This clonotype is deemed large. The chain has TRBV4-3 and TRBJ1-1; D gene uncertain. Between the trimmed V and J ends, which lost 1 base and 0 bases, there was a span of 9 bases. Germline CDR1 LGHNA, CDR2 YSLEER. The CDR3 runs 15 residues. The CDR3 loop is CASSQVSSLNTEAFF. Here the CDR3 DNA reads TGCGCCAGCAGCCAAGTTTCCAGCCTGAACACTGAAGCTTTCTTT.

This clonotype showed up many times. V gene TRBV19 combines with J gene TRBJ1-2, with 9 bases that match TRBD1. Germline loops: CDR1 LNHDA, CDR2 SQIVND (reference sequence). Trimming cost V 7 bases and J 2 bases; bases outside gene matches: 8. The CDR3 runs to 15 residues. The CDR3 loop is CASKESGTGNYGYTF. The CDR3 DNA is TGTGCCAGTAAGGAATCTGGGACAGGGAACTATGGCTACACCTTC.

This clonotype is judged medium-sized. The J gene is TRBJ2-7, the V gene TRBV6-2 or TRBV6-3; D tentatively fits TRBD1 or TRBD2 (5 bases each). Germline V lookup: CDR1 MNHEY, CDR2 SVGEGT. The ends were cut back, 4 bases at V and 2 bases at J, with 12 bases in the middle. This CDR3 has 14 residues. Here the CDR3 reads CASSSWDRTYEQYV. The DNA of the CDR3 is TGTGCCAGCAGTTCCTGGGACCGAACCTACGAGCAGTACGTC.

This clonotype was counted a few times. This chain connects TRBV4-3 to TRBJ1-1, with unresolved D. The CDR3 contains 14 residues. The V end lost 1 base, the J end lost 1 base, and 7 bases lay between the germline ends. Per germline, CDR1 LGHNA and CDR2 YSLEER. CDR3 loop: CASSQVPTNTEAFF. The CDR3 bases are TGCGCCAGCAGCCAAGTTCCAACGAACACTGAAGCTTTCTTT.

Judged by abundance, this clonotype is medium-sized. The CDR3 DNA follows: TGCAGTGCCGCCGCTTACAATGAGCAGTTCTTC. Translating it yields CSAAAYNEQFF. This chain uses TRBV20-1 with TRBJ2-1, with D hard to call. The CDR3 loop spans 11 amino acids. V gave up 6 bases and J gave up 4 bases, with 7 bases separating them. Looked up from germline, CDR1 is DFQATT and CDR2 is SNEGSKA (reference sequence).